This record concerns one T cell receptor beta chain sequence. Its target antigen remains unknown. No base quality information exists; no much larger clone differs at one position. The sample originates from a study of control samples from healthy donors and cancer patients (dated by TCRdb to the early 2020s). The method behind the library was the immunoSEQ multiplex PCR assay. Here the immuneACCESS table is served through TCRdb, limited to in-frame sequences with V and J called. Missing clones are a known gap in these copies; in checked studies unresolved V genes cover under half, and the rest lacks a known reason. The sample data list approximately 89,000 clones, and approximately 86% of these were observed just once. The ten largest clones represent under 25% of the sample. V drops 0 bases and J drops 4 bases, leaving 13 bases in between. Via the germline V gene (reference sequence), CDR1 is GTSNPN and CDR2 SVGIG. From the cysteine up to the phenylalanine, the CDR3 has a length of 14 residues. The kept DNA is CDR3 alone, 42 bases in frame from the first base.

Recombination joined TRBV30 with TRBJ2-7; a tentative D call is TRBD1 (5 bases match). The TCR comes from a man younger than 45 in good health. Sequencing used blood. The CDR3 here reads CAWSVPGLNYEQYF. The DNA sequence is as follows: TGTGCCTGGAGTGTACCAGGGCTAAATTACGAGCAGTACTTC.